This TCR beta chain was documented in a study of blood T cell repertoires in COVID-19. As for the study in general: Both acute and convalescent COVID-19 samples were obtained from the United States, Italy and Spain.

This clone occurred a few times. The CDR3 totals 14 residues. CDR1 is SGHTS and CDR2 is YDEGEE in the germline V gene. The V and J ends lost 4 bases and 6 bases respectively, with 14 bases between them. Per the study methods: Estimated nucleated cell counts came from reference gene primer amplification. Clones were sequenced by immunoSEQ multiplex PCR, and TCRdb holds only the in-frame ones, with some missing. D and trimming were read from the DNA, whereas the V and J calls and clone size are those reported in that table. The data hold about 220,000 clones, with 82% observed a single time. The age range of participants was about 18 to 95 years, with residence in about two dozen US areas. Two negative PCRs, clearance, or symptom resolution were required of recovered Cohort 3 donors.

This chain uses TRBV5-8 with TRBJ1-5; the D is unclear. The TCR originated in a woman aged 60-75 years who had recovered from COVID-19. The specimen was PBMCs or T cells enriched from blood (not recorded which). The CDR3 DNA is TGTGCCAGCAGCACCGAGAGACACCTTCAGCCCCAGCATTTT. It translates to CASSTERHLQPQHF.